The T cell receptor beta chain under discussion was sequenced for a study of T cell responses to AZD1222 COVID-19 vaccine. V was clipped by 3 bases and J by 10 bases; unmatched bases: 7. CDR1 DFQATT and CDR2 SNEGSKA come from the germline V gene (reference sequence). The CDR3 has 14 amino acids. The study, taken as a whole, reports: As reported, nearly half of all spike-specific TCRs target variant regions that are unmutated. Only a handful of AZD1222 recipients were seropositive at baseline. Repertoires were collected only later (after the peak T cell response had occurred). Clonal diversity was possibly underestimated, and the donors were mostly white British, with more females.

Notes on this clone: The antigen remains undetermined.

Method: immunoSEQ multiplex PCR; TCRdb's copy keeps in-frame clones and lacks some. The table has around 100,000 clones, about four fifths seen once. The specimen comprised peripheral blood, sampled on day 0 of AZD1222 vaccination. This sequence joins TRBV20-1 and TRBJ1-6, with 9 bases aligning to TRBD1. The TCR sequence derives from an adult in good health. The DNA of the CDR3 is TGCAGTGCTAGTAAGGACAGGGGTCCCTCACCCCTCCACTTT. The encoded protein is CSASKDRGPSPLHF.